The rows below give T cell receptor beta chains drawn from one sample of a study of T cells in Graves' hyperthyroidism and ophthalmopathy. Via MiXCR, TCRdb re-called the multiplex PCR reads, giving one row per CDR3 protein. The sample consists of some 740,000 distinct CDR3 sequences, 14% of them appearing once. Sequencing was performed on blood. The receptors derive from a woman younger than 35 with Graves' hyperthyroidism. Both conserved end residues are part of each CDR3. Each record gives: V gene, J gene, clone size, D gene, CDR3 protein, CDR3 DNA. D genes are given only for firm matches. Not every row has a clone size; where given, it reads once, few, many or a size class.

v_gene: TRBV7-9
j_gene: TRBJ2-1
abundance: NA
d_gene: TRBD2
CDR3aa: CASSLVREVVEQFF
CDR3nt: TGTGCCAGCAGCTTAGTGCGGGAGGTCGTTGAGCAGTTCTTC

v_gene: TRBV19
j_gene: TRBJ2-3
abundance: NA
d_gene: NA
CDR3aa: CASSPGSRDTQYF
CDR3nt: TGTGCCAGTAGTCCCGGATCCAGAGATACGCAGTATTTT

v_gene: TRBV18
j_gene: TRBJ2-7
abundance: many
d_gene: NA
CDR3aa: CASSPSGGEQYF
CDR3nt: TGTGCCAGCTCACCATCCGGTGGGGAGCAGTACTTC

v_gene: TRBV28
j_gene: TRBJ2-2
abundance: NA
d_gene: TRBD2
CDR3aa: CASRRTSGATGELFF
CDR3nt: TGTGCCAGCAGGAGGACTAGCGGCGCCACCGGGGAGCTGTTTTTT

v_gene: TRBV29-1
j_gene: TRBJ2-7
abundance: few
d_gene: TRBD2
CDR3aa: CSVEGTSGFHEQYF
CDR3nt: TGCAGCGTTGAAGGGACTAGCGGGTTCCACGAGCAGTACTTC

v_gene: TRBV27
j_gene: TRBJ1-2
abundance: few
d_gene: TRBD1
CDR3aa: CASSLTFTGASIPQDYGYTF
CDR3nt: TGTGCCAGCAGTTTAACCTTCACAGGGGCCAGTATTCCTCAGGACTATGGCTACACCTTC

v_gene: TRBV4-1
j_gene: TRBJ2-2
abundance: NA
d_gene: NA
CDR3aa: CASSRPSSDTGELFF
CDR3nt: TGCGCCAGCAGCCGCCCCTCTAGCGACACCGGGGAGCTGTTTTTT

v_gene: TRBV7-9
j_gene: TRBJ1-2
abundance: NA
d_gene: NA
CDR3aa: CASSPKQGSSHYTF
CDR3nt: TGTGCCAGCAGCCCAAAACAGGGATCGAGTCACTACACCTTC

v_gene: TRBV12-3/TRBV12-4
j_gene: TRBJ1-2
abundance: NA
d_gene: NA
CDR3aa: CASSPSVTYNGYTF
CDR3nt: TGTGCCAGCAGCCCCTCCGTGACCTACAATGGCTACACCTTC

v_gene: TRBV27
j_gene: TRBJ2-1
abundance: many
d_gene: TRBD2
CDR3aa: CASSASGRPSYNEQFF
CDR3nt: TGTGCCAGCAGCGCCAGCGGGAGGCCCTCCTACAATGAGCAGTTCTTC

v_gene: TRBV13
j_gene: TRBJ2-7
abundance: many
d_gene: NA
CDR3aa: CASSLGPSWNEQYF
CDR3nt: TGTGCCAGCAGCTTAGGCCCCTCCTGGAACGAGCAGTACTTC

v_gene: TRBV28
j_gene: TRBJ2-7
abundance: many
d_gene: NA
CDR3aa: CASSHSRGRQGFYEQYF
CDR3nt: TGTGCCAGCAGCCACTCCCGGGGTAGGCAGGGGTTCTACGAGCAGTACTTC

v_gene: TRBV29-1
j_gene: TRBJ1-5
abundance: many
d_gene: NA
CDR3aa: CSVKGPLYSNQPQHF
CDR3nt: TGCAGCGTTAAGGGACCGCTGTATAGCAATCAGCCCCAGCATTTT

v_gene: TRBV19
j_gene: TRBJ1-3
abundance: NA
d_gene: NA
CDR3aa: CASMSSRNTIYF
CDR3nt: TGTGCCAGTATGTCGTCCCGAAACACCATATATTTT

v_gene: TRBV7-9
j_gene: TRBJ1-1
abundance: many
d_gene: NA
CDR3aa: CASSPPFGLNTEAFF
CDR3nt: TGTGCCAGCAGCCCCCCGTTTGGCCTGAACACTGAAGCTTTCTTT

v_gene: TRBV7-8
j_gene: TRBJ1-1
abundance: few
d_gene: NA
CDR3aa: CASSPRGAVITEAFF
CDR3nt: TGTGCCAGCAGCCCCCGGGGTGCAGTCATCACTGAAGCTTTCTTT

v_gene: TRBV6-1
j_gene: TRBJ1-1
abundance: NA
d_gene: NA
CDR3aa: CASSPKALLNTEAFF
CDR3nt: TGTGCCAGCTCGCCTAAGGCACTCCTGAACACTGAAGCTTTCTTT

v_gene: TRBV6-6
j_gene: TRBJ1-1
abundance: many
d_gene: NA
CDR3aa: CASSYKNTEAFF
CDR3nt: TGTGCCAGCAGTTACAAGAACACTGAAGCTTTCTTT

v_gene: TRBV28
j_gene: TRBJ2-5
abundance: many
d_gene: TRBD1
CDR3aa: CASSSYRGSSRETQYF
CDR3nt: TGTGCCAGCAGTTCTTACAGGGGTTCTTCGCGAGAGACCCAGTACTTC

v_gene: TRBV15
j_gene: TRBJ2-3
abundance: NA
d_gene: TRBD2
CDR3aa: CATSRATGTSGRGGLDTQYF
CDR3nt: TGTGCCACCAGCAGAGCGACCGGGACTAGCGGGAGAGGAGGGTTGGATACGCAGTATTTT

v_gene: TRBV25-1
j_gene: TRBJ1-1
abundance: NA
d_gene: NA
CDR3aa: CASSAMRPNTEAFF
CDR3nt: TGTGCCAGCAGTGCGATGAGGCCTAACACTGAAGCTTTCTTT

v_gene: TRBV5-1
j_gene: TRBJ2-3
abundance: NA
d_gene: TRBD2
CDR3aa: CASSLVAGEGTDTQYF
CDR3nt: TGCGCCAGCAGCTTGGTGGCGGGAGAGGGCACAGATACGCAGTATTTT